A selection of T cell receptor beta chains follows, all from one sample in a study of blood T cell repertoires in COVID-19. TCRdb keeps only in-frame clones here, not all; method: immunoSEQ multiplex PCR. Of roughly 330,000 clones in the sample, roughly 90% were seen once. The material sequenced was peripheral blood. These TCRs come from a man in his late teens or twenties who had recovered from COVID-19. Both conserved end residues are part of each CDR3. Each record gives: V gene, clone size, J gene, D gene, CDR3 DNA, CDR3 protein. The D gene is left open where the match is weak. For some rows the clone size is stated as once, few or many, or as a class when expanded; others skip it.

V: TRBV6-5; size: few; J: TRBJ1-6; D: .; DNA: TGTGCCAGCAGTTACTCACCCAGGGCCGATTCACCCCTCCACTTT; CDR3: CASSYSPRADSPLHF
V: TRBV24-1; size: .; J: TRBJ2-7; D: TRBD1; DNA: TGTGCCACCAGTGATTTCCCGTACAGGGGGCTGCGAGAGCAGTACTTC; CDR3: CATSDFPYRGLREQYF
V: TRBV3-1/TRBV3-2; size: .; J: TRBJ1-2; D: TRBD1; DNA: TGTGCCAGCAGCCAAGGATGGGGGACAGGGGACTATGGCTACACCTTC; CDR3: CASSQGWGTGDYGYTF
V: TRBV11-2; size: few; J: TRBJ2-7; D: .; DNA: TGTGCCAGCAGCACAGTGGCGGGGAGCTCCTACGAGCAGTACTTC; CDR3: CASSTVAGSSYEQYF
V: TRBV29-1; size: .; J: TRBJ2-2; D: TRBD1; DNA: TGCAGCGTAGGACAGGGTCCCACCGGGGAGCTGTTTTTT; CDR3: CSVGQGPTGELFF
V: TRBV7-3; size: .; J: TRBJ2-3; D: .; DNA: TGTGCCAGCAGCTTAAATCCGTTGTCAGGGGCTAGCACAGATACGCAGTATTTT; CDR3: CASSLNPLSGASTDTQYF
V: TRBV19; size: .; J: TRBJ1-5; D: .; DNA: TGTGCCAGTAGTATATCTGGAGGGTGGAACAATCAGCCCCAGCATTTT; CDR3: CASSISGGWNNQPQHF
V: TRBV5-8; size: .; J: TRBJ2-3; D: .; DNA: TGTGCCAGCAGCCCGGGACTGGGTTCCACAGATACGCAGTATTTT; CDR3: CASSPGLGSTDTQYF
V: TRBV3-1/TRBV3-2; size: .; J: TRBJ1-2; D: TRBD1; DNA: TGTGCCAGCAGCCCGACAGGGAGTGGCTACACCTTC; CDR3: CASSPTGSGYTF
V: TRBV6-4; size: .; J: TRBJ1-2; D: .; DNA: TGTGCCAGCAGTGACTCCTATACAGGGTGGGAATACTATGGCTACACCTTC; CDR3: CASSDSYTGWEYYGYTF
V: TRBV11-2; size: .; J: TRBJ1-2; D: .; DNA: TGTGCCAGCAGCTTACAGGGAAGGATCTATGGCTACACCTTC; CDR3: CASSLQGRIYGYTF
V: TRBV27; size: .; J: TRBJ2-7; D: .; DNA: TGTGCCAGCAGTACGGACAACCACTACGAGCAGTACTTC; CDR3: CASSTDNHYEQYF
V: TRBV6-5; size: .; J: TRBJ2-7; D: .; DNA: TGTGCCAGCAGTCCTACTAGCTCCTACGAGCAGTACTTC; CDR3: CASSPTSSYEQYF
V: TRBV5-4; size: .; J: TRBJ1-3; D: .; DNA: TGTGCCAGCAGCTTGCGGGGTGGTGGAAACACCATATATTTT; CDR3: CASSLRGGGNTIYF
V: TRBV11-3; size: few; J: TRBJ2-2; D: .; DNA: TGTGCCAGCAGCCCAGGGAACACCGGGGAGCTGTTTTTT; CDR3: CASSPGNTGELFF
V: TRBV3-1/TRBV3-2; size: .; J: TRBJ1-1; D: .; DNA: TGTGCCAGCAGCCAAGAGTCCCCCCCGGGAGCTTTCTTT; CDR3: CASSQESPPGAFF
V: TRBV5-4; size: .; J: TRBJ1-4; D: TRBD1; DNA: TGTGCCAGCAGCTCCGGCGGGACAGGGTTTAATGAAAAACTGTTTTTT; CDR3: CASSSGGTGFNEKLFF
V: TRBV24-1; size: .; J: TRBJ2-1; D: .; DNA: TGTGCCACCAGTGTGTCGGGCTACAATGAGCAGTTCTTC; CDR3: CATSVSGYNEQFF